This TCR beta chain was sequenced for a study of T cell repertoires in cytomegalovirus infection (dated by TCRdb to about 2019). Notes on the research overall: Donor HLA type was relevant to the analysis, because carriage of CMV infection together with the matching HLA type was indicated by public TCR beta signatures. The investigation overall reported the following: Carriers of CMV infection plus the relevant HLA type were discriminated by the cumulative frequency of public TCR beta family members in the study cohort and in an independent 352-donor cohort. In the ex vivo response, HLA-C-restricted CMV-specific TCR beta clonotypes were dominant, and in two of eight donors the single most frequent clonotype came from this HLA-C-restricted group.

Notes on this clonotype: The antigen it binds to is not known. No qualities accompany the bases; no much larger clone lies one base away.

Instrument on record: Illumina HiSeq 1500. The public sequencing data were trimmed at Q25 with fastp and processed into clonotypes with MiXCR by TCRdb, which kept only in-frame beta chains. Entries that share a CDR3 protein sequence are merged under the most common genes and DNA. This sample gives more than 650,000 distinct CDR3 sequences in total; 35% to 45% of them show up just once. The biggest ten clones account for roughly 2.9% of the sample. Sequences were obtained from PBMCs. This receptor was identified in a human donor in good health (CMV status not recorded). Some clones in this sample may be carry-over from other donors' samples.

The CDR3 protein sequence reads: CASKPGLVAQETQYF. The bases are TGTGCCAGCAAACCGGGACTAGTAGCCCAAGAGACCCAGTACTTC. The rearranged chain carries TRBV12-3 or TRBV12-4 and TRBJ2-5; 8 bases in the junction line up with TRBD2. Germline trimming amounts to 7 bases on V and 1 base on J, with 8 as the count of junction bases outside the gene matches. From the cysteine through the phenylalanine, the CDR3 covers 15 amino acids. CDR3 DNA is the only sequence kept; it has 45 bases, read in frame from the first base.